The 21 T cell receptor beta chains in this list originate from one sample, sequenced in a study of T cell responses to AZD1222 COVID-19 vaccine. The repertoire was sequenced with immunoSEQ multiplex PCR; TCRdb's copy has only in-frame clones and lacks some. The repertoire includes about 180,000 clones, approximately 92% of them detected once, and under 1.1% sits in the top ten. The sample was peripheral blood, taken 28 days after the second dose of the MenACWY control vaccine. The source of these receptors is an adult who received the MenACWY meningococcal vaccine as a control.

This clone was counted a few times. The V gene is TRBV7-9, the J gene TRBJ1-3, with D possibly matching TRBD1 (5 bases). The germline V gene encodes CDR1 SEHNR and CDR2 FQNEAQ (reference sequence). This CDR3 has 13 residues. V was shortened by 1 base and J by 9 bases, with 10 bases between the two germline ends. The CDR3: CASSLVTGRTIYF. The CDR3 nucleotides are TGTGCCAGCAGCTTAGTAACGGGACGCACCATATATTTT.

This clone was counted a single time. The chain employs TRBV5-1 and TRBJ1-4; 8 nucleotides agree with TRBD1. The CDR3 covers 15 residues. With V trimmed by 4 bases and J by 5 bases, 7 bases remained unmatched. Per germline, CDR1 SGHRS and CDR2 YFSETQ. DNA for the CDR3: TGCGCCAGCAGCCTAGGACAGGGTCGGAATGAAAAACTGTTTTTT. Its translation: CASSLGQGRNEKLFF.

The V gene is TRBV6-6, the J gene TRBJ2-7, with 10 positions matching TRBD1. J gave up 5 bases and V 0 bases, and 4 bases lay outside the gene matches. CDR1 and CDR2 from the germline V gene are MNHNY and SVGAGI (reference sequence). The CDR3 is made up of 15 amino acids. The CDR3 region is CASSYSNGQGDEQYF. The DNA of the CDR3 is TGTGCCAGCAGTTACTCGAATGGACAGGGGGACGAGCAGTACTTC.

The chain recombines TRBV7-9 with TRBJ1-6, with 8 bases lining up with TRBD1. Germline assignment: CDR1 SEHNR and CDR2 FQNEAQ (reference sequence). The CDR3 totals 17 residues. Trimming removed 5 bases from V and 4 bases from J; junction bases left unmatched: 10. The CDR3 loop reads CASSQGTGGYYNSPLHF. The DNA of the CDR3 is TGTGCCAGCAGCCAAGGGACAGGCGGATATTATAATTCACCCCTCCACTTT.

This clone was detected once. This sequence joins TRBV3-1 (or the pseudogene TRBV3-2) and TRBJ2-5, with 7 bases lining up with TRBD1. The junction had 6 bases not matched to a gene; V was cut back by 3 bases and J by 2 bases. The CDR3 consists of 15 residues. Germline CDR1 reads LGHDT; CDR2 reads YNNKEL (reference sequence). CDR3 loop: CASSQFRDRQETQYF. The DNA of the CDR3 is TGTGCCAGCAGCCAGTTCCGGGACAGACAAGAGACCCAGTACTTC.

This sequence joins TRBV6-5 and TRBJ1-5; D might be TRBD1 (5 bases). From germline, CDR1 is MNHEY and CDR2 SVGAGI. The V and J ends lost 2 bases and 6 bases respectively, with 11 bases between them. This CDR3 region has 14 residues. The CDR3 here is CASSYGAGTQPQHF. CDR3 sequence (DNA): TGTGCCAGCAGTTACGGGGCAGGGACTCAGCCCCAGCATTTT.

This chain links TRBV28 with TRBJ1-2; 11 bases fit TRBD1. The germline V gene has CDR1 MDHEN and CDR2 SYDVKM. CDR3 size: 15 residues. The V and J ends lost 7 bases and 2 bases, in that order; junction bases with no gene match: 6. The CDR3 nucleotides are TGTGCCAGCACCCCCGGGACAGGGGGGAACTATGGCTACACCTTC. Translated: CASTPGTGGNYGYTF.

The rearrangement joins TRBV6-2 or TRBV6-3 to TRBJ1-5, with TRBD1 matching over 7 bases. Losses at the gene ends were 2 bases for V and 3 bases for J; bases not matched to a gene: 4. In germline, CDR1 is MNHEY, CDR2 SVGEGT. CDR3 length: 15 amino acids. This CDR3 is CASSYLGQVNQPQHF. CDR3 in DNA: TGTGCCAGCAGTTACCTCGGACAGGTCAATCAGCCCCAGCATTTT.

The chain has TRBV6-5 and TRBJ1-5, with 7 bases matching TRBD1. J lost 3 bases, V lost 5 bases, and 4 bases had no gene match. Germline V gene lookup returns CDR1 MNHEY and CDR2 SVGAGI. The length of the CDR3 is 14 residues. CDR3 coding DNA: TGTGCCAGCAGTAGACAGGGCGCCAATCAGCCCCAGCATTTT. Translation: CASSRQGANQPQHF.

V is TRBV7-9 and J is TRBJ1-2, with D hard to call. Germline CDR1 is SEHNR and CDR2 is FQNEAQ (reference sequence). The germline V and J ends were trimmed by 4 bases and 3 bases, with 9 bases remaining between them. This CDR3 region has 13 residues. The CDR3 spells CASSSGTYYGYTF. The CDR3 DNA sequence: TGTGCCAGCAGCTCAGGAACCTACTATGGCTACACCTTC.

Of note for this clone: One end of the junction fails to match germline, which may point to a read error. The genes are TRBV6-1 and TRBJ1-1; D may be TRBD1 (6 bases). Germline V lookup: CDR1 MNHNS, CDR2 SASEGT. This CDR3 comprises 11 residues. The CDR3 DNA reads TGTGCCAGCAGTGAAGCCCCCCGACAGGACTTT. This sequence encodes CASSEAPRQDF.

V is TRBV9 and J is TRBJ2-3, with D unclear. Germline V gives CDR1 SGDLS, CDR2 YYNGEE. This CDR3 has 12 amino acids. Trimming left V 1 base short and J 2 bases short, with 2 bases between. The CDR3: CASSVLTDTQYF. The DNA for the CDR3 is TGTGCCAGCAGCGTACTCACAGATACGCAGTATTTT.

J is TRBJ1-2 and V is TRBV6-5; D is possibly TRBD1 (5 bases). The CDR3 runs to 15 residues. Germline lookup yields CDR1 MNHEY and CDR2 SVGAGI. Trimming removed 2 bases at V and 2 bases at J, with 12 bases between. The CDR3 region is CASSYGRGNNYGYTF. Here the CDR3 DNA reads TGTGCCAGCAGTTACGGGAGGGGCAACAACTATGGCTACACCTTC.

This sequence joins TRBV19 and TRBJ1-5, with TRBD1 matching 9 bases. The germline CDR1 and CDR2 sequences are LNHDA and SQIVND (reference sequence). J lost 9 bases, V lost 7 bases, and 13 bases had no gene match. This CDR3 contains 15 residues. CDR3 sequence reads: CASTLDRGFTGPQHF. The DNA of the CDR3 is TGTGCCAGTACCCTGGACAGGGGATTTACGGGGCCCCAGCATTTT.

The genes are TRBV5-1 and TRBJ2-1; TRBD2 agrees at 7 bases. Trimming removed 3 bases from V and 10 bases from J; junction bases left unmatched: 10. CDR3 length: 14 residues. Germline V gene sequence: CDR1 SGHRS, CDR2 YFSETQ. The CDR3 loop reads CASSYPGGGGEQFF. CDR3 DNA: TGCGCCAGCAGCTACCCGGGGGGAGGAGGAGAGCAGTTCTTC.

The chain combines TRBV19 with TRBJ1-4; D is ambiguous. The CDR3 loop spans 12 amino acids. Germline-derived CDR1 and CDR2 are LNHDA and SQIVND (reference sequence). The V end lost 2 bases, the J end lost 7 bases, and 5 bases lay between the germline ends. The CDR3, as DNA: TGTGCCAGTAGTATACGGGGTGAAAAACTGTTTTTT. Translation: CASSIRGEKLFF.

This chain joins TRBV2 and TRBJ2-7; TRBD1 aligns across 10 bases. This CDR3 comprises 16 residues. After removal of 7 bases from V and 6 bases from J, the junction contained 15 bases not matched to a gene. Germline lookup yields CDR1 SNHLY and CDR2 FYNNEI. The CDR3 reads CASTQTGGRPSREQYF. DNA for the CDR3: TGTGCCAGCACCCAGACAGGGGGCAGGCCCTCTCGCGAGCAGTACTTC.

The chain combines TRBV28 with TRBJ1-2; 8 positions agree with TRBD1. This CDR3 is built from 17 residues. The junction had 17 bases not matched to a gene; V was cut back by 5 bases and J by 6 bases. The germline V gene encodes CDR1 MDHEN and CDR2 SYDVKM. CDR3 coding DNA: TGTGCCAGCAGTCAGCCGGGACAGGTGAATGTCGAAGATGGCTACACCTTC. Its translation: CASSQPGQVNVEDGYTF.

The J gene is TRBJ2-3, the V gene TRBV5-4; D is possibly TRBD2 (7 bases). V was cut by 3 bases and J by 5 bases, with 10 bases left in between. Per germline, CDR1 SGHNT and CDR2 YYREEE (reference sequence). This CDR3 has 13 amino acids. CDR3 region: CASSWGGLDTQYF. The CDR3 region has the DNA TGTGCCAGCAGCTGGGGGGGCCTAGATACGCAGTATTTT.

This clone was seen a single time. This chain joins TRBV7-9 and TRBJ1-2; D not certain. Germline V gene lookup returns CDR1 SEHNR and CDR2 FQNEAQ (reference sequence). CDR3 size: 13 residues. Trimming took off 1 base at V and 8 bases at J, with 11 bases between the two ends. CDR3 nucleotide sequence: TGTGCCAGCAGCTTAGGAGGGCGGGTGGGCTACACCTTC. Translation gives CASSLGGRVGYTF.

V and J are TRBV5-4 and TRBJ2-7; 12 nucleotides line up with TRBD2. Germline V CDR1 and CDR2: SGHNT, YYREEE (reference sequence). The CDR3 has 13 residues. The V and J ends lost 4 bases and 5 bases, in that order; junction bases with no gene match: 1. DNA for the CDR3: TGTGCCAGCAGCCTAGCGGGGGGGCACGAGCAGTACTTC. Protein: CASSLAGGHEQYF.